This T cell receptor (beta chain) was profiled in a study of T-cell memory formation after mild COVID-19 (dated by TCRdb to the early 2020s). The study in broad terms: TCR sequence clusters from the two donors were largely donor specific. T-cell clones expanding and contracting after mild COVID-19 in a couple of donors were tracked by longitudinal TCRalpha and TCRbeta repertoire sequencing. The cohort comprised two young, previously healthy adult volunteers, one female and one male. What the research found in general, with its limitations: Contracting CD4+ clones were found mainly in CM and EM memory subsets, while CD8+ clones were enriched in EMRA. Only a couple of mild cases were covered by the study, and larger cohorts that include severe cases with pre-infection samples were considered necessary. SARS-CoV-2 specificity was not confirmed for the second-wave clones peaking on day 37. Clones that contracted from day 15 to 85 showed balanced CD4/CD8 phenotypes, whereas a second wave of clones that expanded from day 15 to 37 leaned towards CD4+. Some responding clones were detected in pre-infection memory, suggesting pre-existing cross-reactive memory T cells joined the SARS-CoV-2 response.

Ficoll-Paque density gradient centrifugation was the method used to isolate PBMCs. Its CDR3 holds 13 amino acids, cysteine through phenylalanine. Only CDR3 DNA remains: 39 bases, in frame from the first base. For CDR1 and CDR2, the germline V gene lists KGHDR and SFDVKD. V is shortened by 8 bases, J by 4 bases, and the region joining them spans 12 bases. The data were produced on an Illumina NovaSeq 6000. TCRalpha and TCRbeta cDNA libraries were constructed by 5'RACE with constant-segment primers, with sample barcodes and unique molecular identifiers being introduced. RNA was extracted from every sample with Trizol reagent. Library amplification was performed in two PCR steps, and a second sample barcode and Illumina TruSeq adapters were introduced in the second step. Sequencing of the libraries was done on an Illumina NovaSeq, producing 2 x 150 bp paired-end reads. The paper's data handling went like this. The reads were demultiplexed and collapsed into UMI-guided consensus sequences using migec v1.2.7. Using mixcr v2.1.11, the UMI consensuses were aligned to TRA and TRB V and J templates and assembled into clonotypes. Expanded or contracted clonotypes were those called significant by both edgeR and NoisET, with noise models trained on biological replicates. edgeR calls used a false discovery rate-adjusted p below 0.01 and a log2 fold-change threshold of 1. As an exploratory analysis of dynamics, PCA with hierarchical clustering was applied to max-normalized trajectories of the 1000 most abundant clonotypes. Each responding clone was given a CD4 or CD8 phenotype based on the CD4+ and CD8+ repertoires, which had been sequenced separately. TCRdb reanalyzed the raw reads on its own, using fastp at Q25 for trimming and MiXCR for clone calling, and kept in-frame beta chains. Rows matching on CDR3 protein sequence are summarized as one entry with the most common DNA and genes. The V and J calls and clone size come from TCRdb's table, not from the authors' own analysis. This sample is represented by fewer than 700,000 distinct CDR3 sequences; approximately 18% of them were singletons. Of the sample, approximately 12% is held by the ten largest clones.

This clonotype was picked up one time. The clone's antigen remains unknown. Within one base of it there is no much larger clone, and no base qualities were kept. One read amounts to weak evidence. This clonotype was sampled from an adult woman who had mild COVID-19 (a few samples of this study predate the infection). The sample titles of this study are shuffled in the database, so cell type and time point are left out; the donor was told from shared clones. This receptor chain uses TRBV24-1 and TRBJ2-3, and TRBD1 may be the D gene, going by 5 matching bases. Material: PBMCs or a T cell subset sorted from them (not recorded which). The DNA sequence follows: TGTGCCACCACCACGGCGACAGCAGATACGCAGTATTTT. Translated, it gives CATTTATADTQYF.